The present entry profiles one T cell receptor beta chain with its context. The antigen is not known. Described treatment: roughly 10-day PBMC culture with coronavirus spike peptide pools or control peptides (ViraFEST assay). Cultured CD4+ T-cell DNA underwent Oncomine TCR Beta short-read sequencing. TCRdb called the PCR reads again in MiXCR, with one record for every CDR3 protein. The table has some 12,000 distinct CDR3 sequences, about 53% seen once; the top ten hold approximately 19%. The data were obtained in a study of vaccination and CD4 T cells after COVID-19. Turning to the study itself: Recovered patients in the cohort numbered six men and four women, two of them Hispanic. A median of approximately 75 days (range 14 to 241) separated dose two from the taking of post-vaccine samples. Subjects got two shots of BNT162b2 or mRNA-1273 vaccine.

The CDR3 consists of 15 residues. Germline loops: CDR1 SGHAT, CDR2 FQNNGV. Trimming removed 5 bases from V and 1 base from J, with 14 bases in between. V and J are TRBV11-2 and TRBJ1-1; D is undetermined. This sequence was found in a human donor who had recovered from COVID-19. Sequencing was performed on CD4+ T cells from blood, cultured in vitro. CDR3 in amino acids: CASSLMGTTNTEAFF. In nucleotides, the CDR3 is TGTGCCAGCAGCCTAATGGGTACAACGAACACTGAAGCTTTCTTT. Full variable domain (outside the CDR3, taken from reference TRBV11-2 and TRBJ1-1): EAGVAQSPRYKIIEKRQSVAFWCNPISGHATLYWYQQILGQGPKLLIQFQNNGVVDDSQLPKDRFSAERLKGVDSTLKIQPAKLEDSAVYLCASSLMGTTNTEAFFGQGTRLTVV.